This T cell receptor beta chain was found in a study of T-cell memory formation after mild COVID-19. Looked up from germline, CDR1 is LNHNV and CDR2 is YYDKDF (reference sequence). V gave up 5 bases and J gave up 1 base, with 29 bases separating them. The length of the CDR3 is 20 residues. This clonotype was counted between two and nine times. Its cognate antigen is unknown. TCRdb itself ran the 5' RACE reads through MiXCR, one entry per CDR3 protein. Of roughly 610,000 distinct CDR3 sequences in the sample, about 18% were seen once. General study results and limits: Clones shrinking between day 15 and 85 showed a balanced CD4/CD8 split, and those that grew later tilted toward CD4+.

The receptor was derived from an adult woman who had mild COVID-19 (a few samples of this study predate the infection). Cell type and time point are not known. Sequenced: PBMCs or a T cell subset sorted from them (not recorded which). The chain links TRBV15 to TRBJ2-5; TRBD1 or TRBD2 may be the D gene (6 bases each). CDR3 residues: CATSVHPRGGTIPVQETQYF. In DNA, the CDR3 is TGTGCCACCAGCGTACACCCGAGAGGGGGGACCATACCCGTCCAAGAGACCCAGTACTTC. Complete variable domain (other parts from reference TRBV15 and TRBJ2-5): DAMVIQNPRYQVTQFGKPVTLSCSQTLNHNVMYWYQQKSSQAPKLLFHYYDKDFNNEADTPDNFQSRRPNTSFCFLDIRSPGLGDTAMYLCATSVHPRGGTIPVQETQYFGPGTRLLVL.